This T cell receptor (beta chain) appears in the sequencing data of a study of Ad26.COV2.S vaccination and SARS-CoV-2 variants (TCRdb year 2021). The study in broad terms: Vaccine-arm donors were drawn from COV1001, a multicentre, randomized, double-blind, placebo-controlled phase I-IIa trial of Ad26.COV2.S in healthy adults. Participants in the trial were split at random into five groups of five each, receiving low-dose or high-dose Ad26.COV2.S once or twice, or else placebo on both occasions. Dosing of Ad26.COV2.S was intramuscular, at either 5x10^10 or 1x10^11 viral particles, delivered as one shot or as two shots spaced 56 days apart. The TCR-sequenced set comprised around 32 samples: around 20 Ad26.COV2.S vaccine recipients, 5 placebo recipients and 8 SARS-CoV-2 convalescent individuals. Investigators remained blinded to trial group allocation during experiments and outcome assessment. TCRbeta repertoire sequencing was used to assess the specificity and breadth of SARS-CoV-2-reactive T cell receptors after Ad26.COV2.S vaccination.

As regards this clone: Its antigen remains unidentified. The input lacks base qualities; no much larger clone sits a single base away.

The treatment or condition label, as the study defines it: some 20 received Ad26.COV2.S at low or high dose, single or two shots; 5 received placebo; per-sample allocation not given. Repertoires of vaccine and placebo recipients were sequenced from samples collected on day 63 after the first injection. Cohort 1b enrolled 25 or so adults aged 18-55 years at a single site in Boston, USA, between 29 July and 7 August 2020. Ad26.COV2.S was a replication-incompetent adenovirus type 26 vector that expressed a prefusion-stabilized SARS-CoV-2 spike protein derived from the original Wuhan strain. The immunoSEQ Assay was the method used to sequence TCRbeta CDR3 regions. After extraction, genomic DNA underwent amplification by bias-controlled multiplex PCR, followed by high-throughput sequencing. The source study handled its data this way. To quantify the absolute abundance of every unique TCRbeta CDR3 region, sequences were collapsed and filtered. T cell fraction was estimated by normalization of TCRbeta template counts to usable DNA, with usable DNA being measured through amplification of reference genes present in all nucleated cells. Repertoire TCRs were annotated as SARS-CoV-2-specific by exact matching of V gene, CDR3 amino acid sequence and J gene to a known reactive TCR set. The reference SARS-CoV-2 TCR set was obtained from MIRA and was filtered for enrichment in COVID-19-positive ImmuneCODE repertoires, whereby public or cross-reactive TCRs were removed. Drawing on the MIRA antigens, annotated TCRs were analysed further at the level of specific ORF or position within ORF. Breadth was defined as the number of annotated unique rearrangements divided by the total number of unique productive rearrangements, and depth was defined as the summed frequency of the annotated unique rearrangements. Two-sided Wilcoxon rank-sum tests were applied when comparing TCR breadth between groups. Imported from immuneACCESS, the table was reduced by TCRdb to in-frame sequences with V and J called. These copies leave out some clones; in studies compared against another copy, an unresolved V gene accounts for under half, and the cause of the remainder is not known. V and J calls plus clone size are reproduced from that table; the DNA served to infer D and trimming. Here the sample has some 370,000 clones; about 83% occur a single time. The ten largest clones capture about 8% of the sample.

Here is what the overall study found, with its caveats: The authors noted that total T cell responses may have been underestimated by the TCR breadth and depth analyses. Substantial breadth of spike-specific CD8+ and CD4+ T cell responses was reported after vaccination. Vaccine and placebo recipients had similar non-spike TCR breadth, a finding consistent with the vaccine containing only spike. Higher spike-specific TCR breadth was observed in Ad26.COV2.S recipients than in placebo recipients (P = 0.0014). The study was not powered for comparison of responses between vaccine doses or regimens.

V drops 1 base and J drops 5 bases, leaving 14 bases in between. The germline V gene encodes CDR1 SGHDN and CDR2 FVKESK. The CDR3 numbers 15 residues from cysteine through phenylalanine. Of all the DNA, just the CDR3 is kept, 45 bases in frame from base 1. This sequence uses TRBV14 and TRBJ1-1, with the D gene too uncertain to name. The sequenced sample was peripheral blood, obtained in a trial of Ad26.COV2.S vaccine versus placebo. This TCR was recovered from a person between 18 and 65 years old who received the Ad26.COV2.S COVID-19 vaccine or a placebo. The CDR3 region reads CASSQGEVMGTEAFF. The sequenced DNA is TGTGCCAGCAGCCAAGGAGAGGTAATGGGAACTGAAGCTTTCTTT.